These T cell receptor beta chains were read from a single sample in a study of T-cell memory formation after mild COVID-19. One entry per CDR3 protein, called by TCRdb with MiXCR from the 5' RACE reads. The table lists about 210,000 distinct CDR3 sequences, 27% of them singletons. The sample consisted of PBMCs or a T cell subset sorted from them (not recorded which). Receptors were obtained from an adult woman who had mild COVID-19 (a few samples of this study predate the infection). Cell type and time point are not known. Each CDR3 is given without its conserved first and last residue. A row's size may be missing; if present it is once, few, many or a size class.

V,size,length,J,CDR3
TRBV27,NA,12,TRBJ2-7,ASSSRTDSYEQY
TRBV11-3,few,13,TRBJ1-1,ASSLRGQGNTEAF
TRBV5-1,NA,13,TRBJ1-4,ASSDPRGTNEKLF
TRBV6-6,NA,11,TRBJ2-5,ASSYGLGETQY
TRBV5-1,few,12,TRBJ2-5,ASEPDRFEETQY
TRBV7-9,NA,10,TRBJ1-2,ASSPPTYGYT
TRBV5-1,NA,13,TRBJ2-1,ASSDGTWGGNEQF
TRBV5-6,few,12,TRBJ2-3,ASYRRGLTDTQY
TRBV6-2/TRBV6-3,few,13,TRBJ2-7,ASSYSGDRAGEQY
TRBV5-6,once,13,TRBJ2-7,ASSLESSGSYEQY
TRBV21-1,NA,13,TRBJ2-4,ATQARRNAKNIQY
TRBV6-5,NA,11,TRBJ1-1,ASLRQGATEAF
TRBV4-3,NA,11,TRBJ2-4,ASSQRTADIQY
TRBV5-1,many,11,TRBJ2-3,ASSLQGGDTQY
TRBV4-2,NA,14,TRBJ2-5,ASSQDLAGGPKTQY
TRBV27,NA,14,TRBJ2-2,ASSTADRANTGELF
TRBV7-9,NA,9,TRBJ2-4,ASSSGDATD
TRBV7-2,few,14,TRBJ2-1,ASSLVGGPTYNEQF
TRBV5-1,NA,11,TRBJ2-3,ASSPGAADTQY
TRBV4-1,NA,11,TRBJ1-2,ASSHRDRQGYT
TRBV12-3/TRBV12-4,few,13,TRBJ1-2,ASSLSRGARDGYT
TRBV29-1,NA,9,TRBJ1-2,SVVGFYGYT
TRBV9,NA,12,TRBJ1-1,ASSVEAANTEAF
TRBV12-3/TRBV12-4,NA,11,TRBJ2-7,ASSRDTGDEQY
TRBV27,NA,14,TRBJ2-1,ASSRRGSGRGNEQF
TRBV5-1,few,11,TRBJ2-1,ASGTGRPNEQF
TRBV9,NA,12,TRBJ1-1,ASSSGGANTEAF